The rows below give T cell receptor beta chains drawn from one sample of a study of CD8 T cells in Susac syndrome. Using its own MiXCR run on the immunoSEQ multiplex PCR reads, TCRdb lists one record per CDR3 protein. The table includes approximately 150,000 distinct CDR3 sequences, approximately 94% detected once. Sequencing was done on a sample of CD4+ T cells from PBMCs. The receptors originated from a human donor with multiple sclerosis. Both conserved end residues are trimmed from each CDR3. The order of the fields is V gene, J gene, CDR3 protein.

TRBV6-4	TRBJ1-5	ARTTRDCNQPQH
TRBV2	TRBJ2-2	ASSPGRRATGELF
TRBV10-3	TRBJ2-7	AISEQTGGQY
TRBV20-1	TRBJ2-3	SARDPGTSGSRRLTSTDTQY
TRBV5-1	TRBJ2-3	ASSERGGRTDTQY
TRBV5-4	TRBJ1-5	ASSFLGALSNQPQH
TRBV6-1	TRBJ1-5	ASSEIPIPQPQH
TRBV5-1	TRBJ1-2	ASSLNDAYGYT
TRBV9	TRBJ2-2	ASRKTGTGELF
TRBV28	TRBJ1-1	ASRPTGSGYTEAF
TRBV6-5	TRBJ2-1	ASSSLRTGSYNEQF
TRBV10-3	TRBJ1-1	AISAVSDTEAF
TRBV7-9	TRBJ2-1	ASSLRDRGSEQF
TRBV6-5	TRBJ2-7	ASSYSSGVAGGYEQY
TRBV29-1	TRBJ2-3	SVGRRDTDTQY
TRBV7-2	TRBJ1-6	ASSLAGRGSPLH
TRBV7-2	TRBJ2-3	ASSLGLVTDTQY
TRBV2	TRBJ2-1	ASRGQISASNEQF
TRBV6-5	TRBJ1-2	ASSYSYGRDYT
TRBV11-2	TRBJ1-3	ATGQAENTIY
TRBV10-3	TRBJ1-5	AISERRGDQPQH
TRBV6-1	TRBJ1-4	ASSEIRQSLF
TRBV7-6	TRBJ2-2	ASSLEVLAGELF
TRBV28	TRBJ2-5	ASRGTGGQETQY
TRBV10-3	TRBJ2-1	AISEFGLAANNEQF
TRBV5-6	TRBJ1-2	ASSSITAILVGGYT
TRBV5-1	TRBJ1-1	ASSSWGGANTEAF
TRBV5-1	TRBJ2-5	ASSYTGQETQY